A single sample is the source of the 28 T cell receptor beta chains below, sequenced in a study of OX40 agonist ivuxolimab in advanced cancers. Profiled with immunoSEQ multiplex PCR; TCRdb holds only in-frame clones, not every one. The table has tens of thousands of clones, nearly 90% seen once. Sequenced material: CD4+ or CD8+ T cells sorted from blood, taken in a trial of the OX40 agonist ivuxolimab. These TCRs come from an adult with an advanced solid tumor such as melanoma, head and neck, liver or kidney cancer.

The chain couples TRBV18 to TRBJ1-1; the D gene is possibly TRBD1 (5 bases). This CDR3 has 19 residues. V was clipped by 2 bases and J by 1 base, with 23 bases between them. CDR1 KGHSH and CDR2 LQKENI come from the germline V gene. This chain's CDR3 is CASSPSSWGGPPRNTEAFF. In DNA form, the CDR3 reads TGTGCCAGCTCACCATCATCGTGGGGGGGTCCTCCAAGGAACACTGAAGCTTTCTTT.

This chain uses TRBV12-2 with TRBJ1-1. TRBV12-2 is recorded as a pseudogene. CDR3 size: 11 residues. CDR3 sequence reads: CASRTDTEAFF. The CDR3 region has the DNA TGTGCAAGTCGGACGGACACTGAAGCTTTCTTT.

This chain uses TRBV12-5 with TRBJ2-7; 12 nucleotides align to TRBD2. V lost 10 bases to trimming and J lost 2 bases; unmatched junction nucleotides: 3. The CDR3 spans 13 residues. Germline V lookup: CDR1 LGHNT, CDR2 FRNRAP. CDR3 coding DNA: TGTGCTACCGGACTAGCGGGGACCTACGAGCAGTACTTC. As protein: CATGLAGTYEQYF.

This clone has only a few counts. This sequence joins TRBV19 and TRBJ2-7; D unresolved. V was shortened by 9 bases and J by 3 bases, with 9 bases between the two germline ends. The CDR3 spans 11 residues. Per the germline V gene, CDR1 is LNHDA and CDR2 is SQIVND (reference sequence). CDR3 protein: CASEENYEQYF. CDR3 bases: TGTGCCAGCGAGGAGAACTACGAGCAGTACTTC.

The V and J genes are TRBV4-3 and TRBJ1-2, with 8 bases matching TRBD1. From germline, CDR1 is LGHNA and CDR2 YSLEER. The CDR3 extends over 17 amino acids. J lost 3 bases, V lost 3 bases, and 12 bases had no gene match. Here the CDR3 DNA reads TGCGCCAGCAGCCAGACGACCGGGACAGGCTTATACTATGGCTACACCTTC. Protein: CASSQTTGTGLYYGYTF.

The chain links TRBV14 to TRBJ2-7; unclear D gene. V lost 1 base and J 2 bases, leaving 3 bases between the germline ends. Germline V gene sequence: CDR1 SGHDN, CDR2 FVKESK. This CDR3 has 12 amino acids. This CDR3 is CASSQGTYEQYF. CDR3 nucleotides: TGTGCCAGCAGCCAAGGTACCTACGAGCAGTACTTC.

The CDR3 bases are TGTGCCAGCAGTGTACGGGGTATGGATGGCTACACCTTC. Translated, it gives CASSVRGMDGYTF. The chain joins TRBV2 to TRBJ1-2; D gene unclear. V lost 4 bases, J lost 6 bases, and 12 bases lay in between. This CDR3 comprises 13 residues. Looked up from germline, CDR1 is SNHLY and CDR2 is FYNNEI.

This sequence joins TRBV7-8 and TRBJ2-1; 8 positions agree with TRBD2. With 1 base clipped from V and 4 bases from J, the junction kept 3 bases outside the gene matches. This CDR3 spans 15 amino acids. Germline values: CDR1 SGHVS, CDR2 FQNEAQ. As DNA, the CDR3 is TGTGCCAGCAGCTTAGGCGGGAGGACATACAATGAGCAGTTCTTC. Protein sequence: CASSLGGRTYNEQFF.

The rearrangement links TRBV2 to TRBJ1-5; 12 positions agree with TRBD1. This CDR3 region has 14 residues. V trimming: 4 bases; J trimming: 6 bases; junction bases outside the gene matches: 1. CDR1 and CDR2 (germline): SNHLY, FYNNEI. The CDR3 protein is CASSAGQGAQPQHF. The DNA of the CDR3 is TGTGCCAGCAGTGCGGGACAGGGGGCTCAGCCCCAGCATTTT.

The chain carries TRBV6-1 and TRBJ2-5; 7 bases are shared with TRBD1. This CDR3 comprises 17 residues. The V and J ends lost 4 bases and 7 bases, in that order; junction bases with no gene match: 18. Germline V lookup: CDR1 MNHNS, CDR2 SASEGT. The CDR3 DNA follows: TGTGCCAGCAGTGTTCCTCGTGTAAGGGGGCCCCAGGGGACCCAGTACTTC. Its translation: CASSVPRVRGPQGTQYF.

This clone was seen more than once but under ten times. The rearrangement links TRBV10-3 to TRBJ2-7, with 14 bases lining up with TRBD2. Germline CDR1 is ENHRY and CDR2 is SYGVKD. The CDR3 has 17 amino acids. Unmatched junction bases numbered 8, after V lost 4 bases and J lost 3 bases. The CDR3 sequence: CAISGGLAGGSDYEQYF. In DNA form, the CDR3 reads TGTGCCATCAGTGGTGGACTAGCGGGAGGTTCGGACTACGAGCAGTACTTC.

The DNA for the CDR3 is TGTGCCAGCAGCACCATGCTGGACGACGAGCAGTACTTC. It codes for CASSTMLDDEQYF. This rearrangement joins TRBV5-6 to TRBJ2-7, with D unresolved. Germline CDR1 and CDR2: SGHDT and YYEEEE. V was trimmed by 4 bases and J by 5 bases, leaving 13 bases between them. This CDR3 has 13 amino acids.

The chain employs TRBV7-2 and TRBJ2-1; 7 bases fit TRBD1. The CDR3 has 13 residues. V lost 5 bases, J lost 4 bases, and 2 bases stayed unmatched. Germline V gene lookup returns CDR1 SGHTA and CDR2 FQGNSA. The CDR3 protein is CASSTGVYNEQFF. CDR3 sequence (DNA): TGTGCCAGCAGCACAGGGGTATACAATGAGCAGTTCTTC.

The chain employs TRBV7-2 and TRBJ2-2, with TRBD2 matching over 8 bases. Germline CDR1 is SGHTA and CDR2 is FQGNSA. This CDR3 comprises 17 residues. The V segment lost 1 base and the J segment 0 bases; nucleotides outside the gene matches: 4. In nucleotides, the CDR3 is TGTGCCAGCAGCTTAGGAGTTAGCGGGACGAACACCGGGGAGCTGTTTTTT. It translates to CASSLGVSGTNTGELFF. The whole variable domain, filled in from reference TRBV7-2 and TRBJ2-2, reads GAGVSQSPSNKVTEKGKDVELRCDPISGHTALYWYRQSLGQGLEFLIYFQGNSAPDKSGLPSDRFSAERTGGSVSTLTIQRTQQEDSAVYLCASSLGVSGTNTGELFFGEGSRLTVL.

CDR3: CASSWGATNEKLFF. The CDR3 region has the DNA TGTGCCAGCAGCTGGGGCGCAACTAATGAAAAACTGTTTTTT. The V and J genes are TRBV5-6 and TRBJ1-4; the D gene is possibly TRBD1 (5 bases). Germline-derived CDR1 and CDR2 are SGHDT and YYEEEE. The CDR3 has 14 residues. The V and J ends lost 3 bases and 0 bases respectively, with 6 bases between them.

The chain is built from TRBV5-4 and TRBJ2-7; D is uncertain. The ends were cut back, 1 base at V and 2 bases at J, with 10 bases in the middle. The CDR3 runs to 14 residues. Germline lookup yields CDR1 SGHNT and CDR2 YYREEE (reference sequence). CDR3 region: CASSLRGSPYEQYF. In DNA form, the CDR3 reads TGTGCCAGCAGCTTGCGCGGAAGCCCCTACGAGCAGTACTTC.

In this sample, this clone turned up a few times. V and J are TRBV2 and TRBJ2-5; D is possibly TRBD1 (6 bases). CDR1 is SNHLY and CDR2 is FYNNEI in the germline V gene. This CDR3 spans 14 amino acids. V lost 7 bases and J 5 bases, leaving 17 bases between the germline ends. The CDR3 bases are TGTGCCAGCAATAGCAATGGGGGCGGGGAGACCCAGTACTTC. Translating it yields CASNSNGGGETQYF.

The chain combines TRBV28 with TRBJ1-2; possibly TRBD1 for D (6 bases). Looked up from germline, CDR1 is MDHEN and CDR2 is SYDVKM. V was trimmed by 6 bases and J by 5 bases, leaving 10 bases between them. CDR3 length: 12 amino acids. CDR3 coding DNA: TGTGCCAGCAGCACAGGGTGGTATGGCTACACCTTC. Protein product: CASSTGWYGYTF.

The gene calls are TRBV5-1 and TRBJ1-1, with D perhaps TRBD1 (6 bases). The V end was cut by 2 bases, the J end by 5 bases, with 16 bases between. The germline CDR1 and CDR2 sequences are SGHRS and YFSETQ. The CDR3 has 15 amino acids. The CDR3 loop reads CASSFGLQGTTEAFF. CDR3 coding DNA: TGCGCCAGCAGCTTTGGATTACAGGGAACTACTGAAGCTTTCTTT. Drawing the rest from reference TRBV5-1 and TRBJ1-1, the complete variable domain is KAGVTQTPRYLIKTRGQQVTLSCSPISGHRSVSWYQQTPGQGLQFLFEYFSETQRNKGNFPGRFSGRQFSNSRSEMNVSTLELGDSALYLCASSFGLQGTTEAFFGQGTRLTVV.

This chain uses TRBV7-2 with TRBJ2-1; 11 nucleotides align to TRBD2. The germline V gene has CDR1 SGHTA and CDR2 FQGNSA. This CDR3 spans 15 amino acids. Unmatched junction bases numbered 7, after V lost 5 bases and J lost 7 bases. This CDR3 reads CASSQLAGVLNEQFF. CDR3 nucleotides: TGTGCCAGCAGCCAACTAGCGGGGGTTTTGAATGAGCAGTTCTTC.

V usage is TRBV19 and J usage is TRBJ1-1; TRBD1 aligns across 7 bases. V shed 5 bases, J shed 3 bases, and the junction held 6 bases outside the gene matches. The V gene's germline CDR1 is LNHDA and CDR2 SQIVND (reference sequence). The CDR3 has 14 residues. The CDR3 spells CASSLRGQDTEAFF. CDR3 nucleotides: TGTGCCAGTAGTCTCAGAGGACAGGACACTGAAGCTTTCTTT. Using reference TRBV19 and TRBJ1-1 for the parts outside the CDR3, the full variable domain is DGGITQSPKYLFRKEGQNVTLSCEQNLNHDAMYWYRQDPGQGLRLIYYSQIVNDFQKGDIAEGYSVSREKKESFPLTVTSAQKNPTAFYLCASSLRGQDTEAFFGQGTRLTVV.

With respect to this clone: Additional DNA sequences in this sample encode the identical CDR3. Here the CDR3 reads CASSMQVGNTIYF. Written as DNA, the CDR3 is TGTGCCAGTAGTATGCAGGTGGGAAACACCATATATTTT. The V call is TRBV19, the J call TRBJ1-3; D is uncertain. CDR1 is LNHDA, CDR2 SQIVND, per germline (reference sequence). The CDR3 has 13 residues. The ends were cut back, 3 bases at V and 4 bases at J, with 7 bases in the middle.

The table lists this clone with a count of one. V is TRBV13 and J is TRBJ2-7; D unclear. The CDR3 loop spans 13 amino acids. Looked up from germline, CDR1 is PRHDT and CDR2 is FYEKMQ (reference sequence). Trimming cost V 2 bases and J 0 bases, with 5 bases left between them. This chain's CDR3 is CASSLFLSYEQYF. The DNA for the CDR3 is TGTGCCAGCAGCTTATTTCTCTCCTACGAGCAGTACTTC. Filled out from reference TRBV13 and TRBJ2-7, the complete variable domain reads AAGVIQSPRHLIKEKRETATLKCYPIPRHDTVYWYQQGPGQDPQFLISFYEKMQSDKGSIPDRFSAQQFSDYHSELNMSSLELGDSALYFCASSLFLSYEQYFGPGTRLTVT.

The chain's CDR3 is CASRTSGSESEYF. CDR3 nucleotide sequence: TGTGCCAGCAGGACTAGCGGGAGTGAGTCAGAGTACTTC. V gene TRBV28 combines with J gene TRBJ2-5; 12 nucleotides line up with TRBD2. The trim removed 6 bases at V and 12 bases at J, leaving 8 bases unmatched. CDR1 is MDHEN, CDR2 SYDVKM, per germline. The CDR3 contains 13 residues. Full variable domain (remainder filled in from reference TRBV28 and TRBJ2-5): DVKVTQSSRYLVKRTGEKVFLECVQDMDHENMFWYRQDPGLGLRLIYFSYDVKMKEKGDIPEGYSVSREKKERFSLILESASTNQTSMYLCASRTSGSESEYFGPGTRLLVL.

V and J are TRBV2 and TRBJ2-1; 7 bases fit TRBD1. The trim removed 6 bases at V and 6 bases at J, leaving 8 bases unmatched. The CDR3 loop spans 14 amino acids. CDR1 and CDR2 (germline): SNHLY, FYNNEI. The CDR3 sequence: CASSVEGAVNEQFF. The CDR3 DNA sequence: TGTGCCAGCAGCGTCGAGGGGGCGGTCAATGAGCAGTTCTTC.

The chain joins TRBV19 to TRBJ1-1, with 10 bases that match TRBD1. Trimming at V came to 4 bases and at J to 4 bases, leaving 3 bases not matched to a gene. Per the germline V gene, CDR1 is LNHDA and CDR2 is SQIVND (reference sequence). This CDR3 comprises 14 residues. The CDR3: CASSKGQGSTEAFF. The CDR3 coding sequence is TGTGCCAGTAGTAAGGGACAGGGGTCCACTGAAGCTTTCTTT. Variable domain in full (rest from reference TRBV19 and TRBJ1-1): DGGITQSPKYLFRKEGQNVTLSCEQNLNHDAMYWYRQDPGQGLRLIYYSQIVNDFQKGDIAEGYSVSREKKESFPLTVTSAQKNPTAFYLCASSKGQGSTEAFFGQGTRLTVV.

The CDR3 region has the DNA TGTGCCAGCAGTTTAGAGGTTAGCTATGGCTACACCTTC. It yields the protein CASSLEVSYGYTF. The chain links TRBV28 to TRBJ1-2; D remains unclear. The CDR3 totals 13 residues. CDR1 MDHEN and CDR2 SYDVKM come from the germline V gene. V dropped 2 bases and J dropped 4 bases, with 8 bases sitting between them.

The chain has TRBV7-2 and TRBJ2-2, with 7 bases matching TRBD1. Per the germline V gene, CDR1 is SGHTA and CDR2 is FQGNSA. The trim removed 2 bases at V and 4 bases at J, leaving 7 bases unmatched. The CDR3 is made up of 16 amino acids. The chain's CDR3 is CASSLLGTDITGELFF. The DNA for the CDR3 is TGTGCCAGCAGCTTATTAGGGACAGACATCACCGGGGAGCTGTTTTTT.